The clone carrying this T cell receptor beta chain has only a few counts. The antigen is undetermined. PCR involved 60 Vbeta and 13 Jbeta primers. Profiled with immunoSEQ multiplex PCR; TCRdb holds only in-frame clones, not every one. The sample contains roughly 180,000 clones, roughly 9.4% of which appear only once. The data originate from a study of cytomegalovirus exposure and HLA in healthy donors. Turning to the study itself: A prior analysis found 90 million to 120 million unique TCR beta sequences from approximately 190 million T cells. Study-wide results and limits: Most likely, a cluster of highly shared sequence variants arose as a sequencing artifact.

The CDR3 contains 12 residues. The V end was cut by 0 bases, the J end by 5 bases, with 4 bases between. Germline V CDR1 and CDR2: SGDLS, YYNGEE. The V gene is TRBV9, the J gene TRBJ2-3; D unresolved. Sequenced input: PBMCs. The source is a woman aged 25 to 39 in good health and CMV-seropositive. CDR3 bases: TGTGCCAGCAGCGTAGTTCTAGATACGCAGTATTTT. Translation: CASSVVLDTQYF.